These 4 T cell receptor beta chains share one sample of origin, sequenced in a study of blood T cell repertoires in COVID-19 (dated by TCRdb to between 2020 and 2021). Receptor amplification or capture employed the immunoSEQ multiplex PCR assay. What TCRdb holds here is the immuneACCESS table cut down to in-frame rearrangements. Part of the clones is not present; checked against another copy, under half of the missing clones reflect an unresolved V gene, and the others are unexplained. The sample profile shows about 100,000 clones; more than 85% of them were found once. The ten largest clones take up 7% to 9% of the sample. The source material was peripheral blood. All receptors derive from a man aged 25 to 45 in a cohort sampled during active COVID-19.

Here the CDR3 DNA reads TGTGCCATCATACGGGACTCGGATGAAAAACTGTTTTTT. It specifies CAIIRDSDEKLFF. The V and J genes are TRBV10-3 and TRBJ1-4; tentative D call: TRBD1 (5 bases). Germline CDR1 reads ENHRY; CDR2 reads SYGVKD. The CDR3 spans 13 residues. Trimming shortened V by 7 bases and J by 6 bases, and 12 bases separated the two germline ends.

The chain couples TRBV5-1 to TRBJ2-5; 7 bases match TRBD2. This CDR3 contains 13 residues. The V segment lost 0 bases and the J segment 5 bases; nucleotides outside the gene matches: 1. Germline-derived CDR1 and CDR2 are SGHRS and YFSETQ. The CDR3 region is CASSLAGGETQYF. The CDR3, as DNA: TGCGCCAGCAGCTTGGCCGGGGGGGAGACCCAGTACTTC.

V is TRBV2 and J is TRBJ1-1, with D possibly TRBD1 on 6 matching bases. Germline V gene lookup returns CDR1 SNHLY and CDR2 FYNNEI. V lost 1 base, J lost 7 bases, and 13 bases lay in between. The CDR3 runs 14 residues. This chain's CDR3 is CASSEEGGAGEAFF. Written as DNA, the CDR3 is TGTGCCAGCAGTGAAGAGGGGGGGGCGGGTGAAGCTTTCTTT. Combining the CDR3 with reference TRBV2 and TRBJ1-1 gives the whole variable domain EPEVTQTPSHQVTQMGQEVILRCVPISNHLYFYWYRQILGQKVEFLVSFYNNEISEKSEIFDDQFSVERPDGSNFTLKIRSTKLEDSAMYFCASSEEGGAGEAFFGQGTRLTVV.

The chain has TRBV19 and TRBJ1-2; 7 bases are a match to TRBD1. In germline, CDR1 is LNHDA, CDR2 SQIVND (reference sequence). V lost 4 bases to trimming and J lost 7 bases; unmatched junction nucleotides: 6. The CDR3 runs 13 residues. CDR3 region: CASSTQTGIGYTF. Written as DNA, the CDR3 is TGTGCCAGTAGTACCCAGACAGGGATTGGCTACACCTTC. Full variable domain (remainder filled in from reference TRBV19 and TRBJ1-2): DGGITQSPKYLFRKEGQNVTLSCEQNLNHDAMYWYRQDPGQGLRLIYYSQIVNDFQKGDIAEGYSVSREKKESFPLTVTSAQKNPTAFYLCASSTQTGIGYTFGSGTRLTVV.